The 19 T cell receptor beta chains below all came from one sample that was sequenced in a study of T-cell reconstitution after alpha-beta-depleted transplantation in children. During its preparation, the TCRbeta library received unique molecular identifiers. TCRdb itself ran the PCR reads through MiXCR, one entry per CDR3 protein. The sample lists some 490,000 distinct CDR3 sequences, under 15% occurring once. This specimen was PBMCs from the stem cell graft donor, taken from the stem cell graft. Every receptor here comes from a human donor who donated a stem cell graft to a child with combined immunodeficiency.

This clonotype was detected many times. The V call is TRBV29-1, the J call TRBJ2-1, with D tentatively TRBD1 or TRBD2 (6 bases each). This CDR3 contains 11 residues. In germline, CDR1 is SQVTM, CDR2 ANQGSEA. In DNA, the CDR3 is TGCAGTGCGTGGGGGGCGGGTGAGCAGTTCTTC. Translated, it gives CSAWGAGEQFF.

The chain links TRBV12-3 or TRBV12-4 to TRBJ1-5; unclear D gene. Trimming took off 6 bases at V and 5 bases at J, with 11 bases between the two ends. This CDR3 is built from 13 residues. The CDR3 protein is CASRHMGDQPQHF. Written as DNA, the CDR3 is TGTGCCAGCAGGCACATGGGAGATCAGCCCCAGCATTTT.

This clonotype was seen at least ten times. The chain's CDR3 is CASSGLGYGYTF. Here the CDR3 DNA reads TGTGCCAGCAGTGGCCTAGGGTATGGCTACACCTTC. V gene TRBV12-3 or TRBV12-4 combines with J gene TRBJ1-2; D unclear. CDR3 length: 12 residues. V lost 5 bases and J 5 bases, leaving 9 bases between the germline ends.

This clonotype was recorded a few times. The chain recombines TRBV6-5 with TRBJ2-1, with TRBD2 matching 9 bases. The junction had 12 bases not matched to a gene; V was cut back by 6 bases and J by 0 bases. The CDR3 is 18 amino acids. Germline assignment: CDR1 MNHEY and CDR2 SVGAGI. CDR3 DNA: TGTGCCAGCAGCCCGACGGGAGCGGGGGGCCTCTCCTACAATGAGCAGTTCTTC. Translated: CASSPTGAGGLSYNEQFF.

The J gene is TRBJ2-1, the V gene TRBV7-9; no firm D call. This CDR3 is built from 11 residues. CDR1 is SEHNR and CDR2 is FQNEAQ in the germline V gene (reference sequence). V was shortened by 5 bases and J by 13 bases, with 12 bases between the two germline ends. The CDR3 spells CASSGNSPQFF. CDR3 DNA sequence: TGTGCCAGCAGCGGCAATTCCCCCCAGTTCTTC.

The chain employs TRBV20-1 and TRBJ1-2; 11 nucleotides align to TRBD1. The length of the CDR3 is 14 residues. From germline, CDR1 is DFQATT and CDR2 SNEGSKA (reference sequence). V trimming: 3 bases; J trimming: 6 bases; junction bases outside the gene matches: 6. The CDR3 region is CSARGQGESDGYTF. CDR3 DNA: TGCAGTGCTAGGGGACAGGGGGAGTCTGATGGCTACACCTTC.

This clonotype was recorded at least ten times. The chain carries TRBV4-2 and TRBJ2-3; D may be TRBD1 (5 bases). Trimming shortened V by 1 base and J by 3 bases, and 11 bases separated the two germline ends. The germline V gene encodes CDR1 LGHNA and CDR2 YNFKEQ. The CDR3 is 15 amino acids. The CDR3 sequence: CASSQAARETDTQYF. The CDR3, as DNA: TGTGCCAGCAGCCAAGCGGCCAGGGAAACAGATACGCAGTATTTT.

The V call is TRBV7-6, the J call TRBJ2-2, with 7 nucleotides matching TRBD2. CDR1 SGHVS and CDR2 FNYEAQ come from the germline V gene. The V and J ends lost 4 bases and 7 bases, in that order; junction bases with no gene match: 24. The CDR3 length is 20 residues. This chain's CDR3 is CASSSLPTFSWEGLNGELFF. CDR3 nucleotides: TGTGCCAGCAGCTCACTACCCACATTCAGCTGGGAGGGCCTGAACGGGGAGCTGTTTTTT.

CDR3 protein: CASSLSGVSDYGYTF. Here the CDR3 DNA reads TGTGCCAGCAGCTTGTCGGGGGTTTCAGACTATGGCTACACCTTC. The V gene is TRBV5-6, the J gene TRBJ1-2, with D possibly matching TRBD1 (5 bases). This CDR3 contains 15 residues. The germline V gene encodes CDR1 SGHDT and CDR2 YYEEEE. Trimming shortened V by 1 base and J by 3 bases, and 13 bases separated the two germline ends.

There are many counts of this clonotype. The V call is TRBV29-1, the J call TRBJ2-1, with a possible D match to TRBD2 (6 bases). The CDR3 totals 16 residues. Germline CDR1 is SQVTM and CDR2 is ANQGSEA. V was cut by 0 bases and J by 0 bases, with 12 bases left in between. The CDR3 nucleotides read TGCAGCGTTGAAGAGGGGGGAAGCGTCTCCTACAATGAGCAGTTCTTC. Its protein product is CSVEEGGSVSYNEQFF.

This clonotype was picked up many times. J is TRBJ2-1 and V is TRBV11-3; TRBD1 agrees at 7 bases. Per germline, CDR1 SGHNT and CDR2 YENEEA. The CDR3 is 15 amino acids. The V segment lost 5 bases and the J segment 4 bases; nucleotides outside the gene matches: 8. This chain's CDR3 is CASSARDRPYNEQFF. DNA for the CDR3: TGTGCCAGCAGCGCCCGGGACAGACCTTACAATGAGCAGTTCTTC.

This rearrangement joins TRBV7-9 to TRBJ2-2, with 10 bases that match TRBD1. The CDR3 is 17 residues long. Germline CDR1 reads SEHNR; CDR2 reads FQNEAQ (reference sequence). V was clipped by 3 bases and J by 7 bases; unmatched bases: 11. The chain's CDR3 is CASSFHGQGVYGGELFF. The CDR3 DNA follows: TGTGCCAGCAGCTTCCACGGACAGGGGGTTTATGGCGGGGAGCTGTTTTTT.

CDR3 bases: TGTGCCAGCAGTTTCCGGCGGGGGGGCCGAACAGATACGCAGTATTTT. Translated: CASSFRRGGRTDTQYF. The chain recombines TRBV12-3 or TRBV12-4 with TRBJ2-3; 9 bases match TRBD2. V gave up 3 bases and J gave up 3 bases; unmatched junction bases: 7. The CDR3 totals 16 residues.

In its sample, this clonotype was seen many times. The gene calls are TRBV28 and TRBJ2-7; D is undetermined. V shed 3 bases and J shed 2 bases, with 11 bases lying between them. The CDR3 is made up of 14 amino acids. Germline lookup yields CDR1 MDHEN and CDR2 SYDVKM. The chain's CDR3 is CASSFVTGPYEQYF. The CDR3 bases are TGTGCCAGCAGTTTTGTTACCGGACCCTACGAGCAGTACTTC.

There are a few counts of this clonotype. This chain uses TRBV18 with TRBJ1-4; D gene unclear. The V gene lost 3 bases and the J gene lost 7 bases, with 12 bases spanning the gap. The CDR3 has 14 residues. Germline CDR1 and CDR2: KGHSH and LQKENI. The CDR3, as DNA: TGTGCCAGCTCACCTTCAGGACCGCGTGAAAAACTGTTTTTT. Its protein product is CASSPSGPREKLFF.

This clonotype was seen many times. The chain is built from TRBV12-3 or TRBV12-4 and TRBJ2-5; D may be TRBD1 (5 bases). This CDR3 has 14 residues. Deletions cut 3 bases from V and 1 base from J, with 9 bases between. This CDR3 is CASSFGDSQETQYF. The CDR3 bases are TGTGCCAGCAGTTTCGGTGACAGCCAAGAGACCCAGTACTTC.

This clonotype appeared a few times. This chain connects TRBV12-3 or TRBV12-4 to TRBJ1-1; the match to TRBD1 covers 8 bases. The CDR3 extends over 16 amino acids. The J segment lost 0 bases and the V segment lost 6 bases, leaving 9 bases of the junction unmatched. CDR3 sequence (DNA): TGTGCCAGCAGCATGACAGGGGTCCTCATGAACACTGAAGCTTTCTTT. It yields the protein CASSMTGVLMNTEAFF.

This rearrangement joins TRBV20-1 to TRBJ1-5, with 8 bases identical to TRBD1. Germline V gene data show CDR1 as DFQATT and CDR2 as SNEGSKA (reference sequence). CDR3 length: 14 amino acids. V trimming: 5 bases; J trimming: 1 base; junction bases outside the gene matches: 4. The CDR3 nucleotides read TGCAGTGCTCCCCGGACAGGGAGCAATCAGCCCCAGCATTTT. Translation: CSAPRTGSNQPQHF.

This clonotype showed up just once. The chain links TRBV21-1 to TRBJ1-6; the table calls TRBD1, which could not be checked here. TRBV21-1 is annotated as a pseudogene. The CDR3 contains 17 residues. The CDR3 loop reads CASSRTGLSSYNSPLHF. The CDR3 DNA reads as TGTGCCAGCAGCCGGACGGGGCTAAGCTCCTATAATTCACCCCTCCACTTT.